Listed below are T cell receptor beta chains from one sample, sequenced in a study of blood T cell repertoires in COVID-19. Profiling relied on immunoSEQ multiplex PCR, and the TCRdb table lists in-frame clones only, not all of them. Of just under 150,000 clones in the sample, more than 75% were seen once. The sequenced sample was peripheral blood. The receptors were sampled from a human donor in a cohort sampled during active COVID-19. Each CDR3 is given with its conserved first and last residue. Fields, in order: J gene, D gene, clone size, V gene, CDR3 DNA, CDR3 protein. A D gene is named only where the DNA matches it firmly. Some rows have no size entry. The others give once, few or many, or a class for an expanded clone.

J gene: TRBJ2-4; D gene: NA; clone size: few; V gene: TRBV5-1; CDR3 DNA: TGCGCCAGCAGCTCGCAGGGGTTGGATAACATTCAGTACTTC; CDR3 protein: CASSSQGLDNIQYF
J gene: TRBJ2-3; D gene: NA; clone size: NA; V gene: TRBV7-8; CDR3 DNA: TGTGCCAGCAGCTTAGGTGGCAACACAGATACGCAGTATTTT; CDR3 protein: CASSLGGNTDTQYF
J gene: TRBJ2-3; D gene: TRBD2; clone size: NA; V gene: TRBV3-1/TRBV3-2; CDR3 DNA: TGTGCCAGCAGCCATGGTAGCGGGAGGGGAGATACGCAGTATTTT; CDR3 protein: CASSHGSGRGDTQYF
J gene: TRBJ2-3; D gene: TRBD2; clone size: NA; V gene: TRBV27; CDR3 DNA: TGTGCCAGCAGTTTAGAAGGGCGCGGGAGAGATACGCAGTATTTT; CDR3 protein: CASSLEGRGRDTQYF
J gene: TRBJ1-2; D gene: NA; clone size: once; V gene: TRBV18; CDR3 DNA: TGTGCCAGCTCACCAAAGGGAGACTATGGCTACACCTTC; CDR3 protein: CASSPKGDYGYTF
J gene: TRBJ1-6; D gene: TRBD1; clone size: NA; V gene: TRBV3-1/TRBV3-2; CDR3 DNA: TGTGCCAGCAGCCAAGGGGACAGGGGGTGGAATTCACCCCTCCACTTT; CDR3 protein: CASSQGDRGWNSPLHF
J gene: TRBJ1-2; D gene: NA; clone size: few; V gene: TRBV15; CDR3 DNA: TGTGCCACCAGCAGAGAAGGTGAGGCGGCCTATGGGTATGGCTACACCTTC; CDR3 protein: CATSREGEAAYGYGYTF
J gene: TRBJ2-7; D gene: TRBD2; clone size: NA; V gene: TRBV3-1/TRBV3-2; CDR3 DNA: TGTGCCAGCAGCCCCAGGACTAGCGGGGGCTCAACGGGCGAGCAGTACTTC; CDR3 protein: CASSPRTSGGSTGEQYF
J gene: TRBJ2-7; D gene: TRBD1; clone size: NA; V gene: TRBV19; CDR3 DNA: TGTGCCAGTAGTAGCTGGGCAGGGGGCTCCTACGAGCAGTACTTC; CDR3 protein: CASSSWAGGSYEQYF
J gene: TRBJ1-6; D gene: NA; clone size: NA; V gene: TRBV6-6; CDR3 DNA: TGTGCCAGTCTCCTGACTGCGGACTATAATTCACCCCTCCACTTT; CDR3 protein: CASLLTADYNSPLHF
J gene: TRBJ1-4; D gene: TRBD1; clone size: NA; V gene: TRBV4-2; CDR3 DNA: TGTGCCAGCAGCCAAGGAGGACAGGGGTCTGAAAAACTGTTTTTT; CDR3 protein: CASSQGGQGSEKLFF
J gene: TRBJ1-1; D gene: NA; clone size: NA; V gene: TRBV18; CDR3 DNA: TGTGCCAGCTCATCGATATTCAGTCATTCGATGAACACTGAAGCTTTCTTT; CDR3 protein: CASSSIFSHSMNTEAFF
J gene: TRBJ2-3; D gene: TRBD2; clone size: NA; V gene: TRBV5-1; CDR3 DNA: TGCGCCAGCAGCTTGGATCGTCTAGCGGGGGGCCGTAGCACAGATACGCAGTATTTT; CDR3 protein: CASSLDRLAGGRSTDTQYF
J gene: TRBJ1-2; D gene: NA; clone size: NA; V gene: TRBV4-1; CDR3 DNA: TGCGCCAGCAGCCAAGTTCGGTGGGGGGAAGCTAACTATGGCTACACCTTC; CDR3 protein: CASSQVRWGEANYGYTF
J gene: TRBJ1-2; D gene: NA; clone size: NA; V gene: TRBV19; CDR3 DNA: TGTGCCAGTAGTATAACTGGGGCCGTGGCGGCCCCTCCAGACTTC; CDR3 protein: CASSITGAVAAPPDF
J gene: TRBJ2-2; D gene: TRBD2; clone size: NA; V gene: TRBV5-1; CDR3 DNA: TGCGCCAGCAGCGTTCCTCCGACTAGCGGGGGCACCGGGGAGCTGTTTTTT; CDR3 protein: CASSVPPTSGGTGELFF
J gene: TRBJ2-4; D gene: NA; clone size: NA; V gene: TRBV2; CDR3 DNA: TGTGCCAGCAAAGGGGCTCTGGGCGCCAAAAACATTCAGTACTTC; CDR3 protein: CASKGALGAKNIQYF
J gene: TRBJ1-1; D gene: TRBD1; clone size: few; V gene: TRBV5-1; CDR3 DNA: TGCGCCAGCACTTTGCGGACAGGGTCAGGCGCTGAAGCTTTCTTT; CDR3 protein: CASTLRTGSGAEAFF
J gene: TRBJ1-2; D gene: NA; clone size: NA; V gene: TRBV25-1; CDR3 DNA: TGTGCCAGCAGTGTCGGGGGTGCGGATAACTATGGCTACACCTTC; CDR3 protein: CASSVGGADNYGYTF
J gene: TRBJ2-5; D gene: TRBD2; clone size: NA; V gene: TRBV7-7; CDR3 DNA: TGTGCTAGCAGCAACCATCTAGCGGGGGAAGAGACCCAGTACTTC; CDR3 protein: CASSNHLAGEETQYF
J gene: TRBJ1-3; D gene: NA; clone size: NA; V gene: TRBV7-8; CDR3 DNA: TGTGCCAGCAGCTTCCAGGGAAGACACGAACCTGGAAACACCATATATTTT; CDR3 protein: CASSFQGRHEPGNTIYF
J gene: TRBJ1-6; D gene: TRBD1; clone size: NA; V gene: TRBV2; CDR3 DNA: TGTGCCAGCAGCGGACAGGGACAGGGTAATAATTCACCCCTCCACTTT; CDR3 protein: CASSGQGQGNNSPLHF
J gene: TRBJ2-7; D gene: TRBD1; clone size: NA; V gene: TRBV4-2; CDR3 DNA: TGTGCCAGCAGCCAAAAAGGGGACAGGGTAGGATTCGGGTACGAGCAGTACTTC; CDR3 protein: CASSQKGDRVGFGYEQYF
J gene: TRBJ1-3; D gene: NA; clone size: NA; V gene: TRBV7-2; CDR3 DNA: TGTGCCAGCAGCCTAGTGGAGGGGCCTGGAAACACCATATATTTT; CDR3 protein: CASSLVEGPGNTIYF
J gene: TRBJ2-1; D gene: TRBD2; clone size: NA; V gene: TRBV19; CDR3 DNA: TGTGCCAGTAGCCGCACTAGCGGGAGGTTATACAATGAGCAGTTCTTC; CDR3 protein: CASSRTSGRLYNEQFF
J gene: TRBJ2-1; D gene: NA; clone size: NA; V gene: TRBV6-1; CDR3 DNA: TGTGCCAGCAGTGAAAGGCAGGAGGTGTACAATGAGCAGTTCTTC; CDR3 protein: CASSERQEVYNEQFF
J gene: TRBJ2-3; D gene: NA; clone size: NA; V gene: TRBV3-1/TRBV3-2; CDR3 DNA: TGTGCCAGCAGCCCCCTCCTTTTGGAGGGAACAGATACGCAGTATTTT; CDR3 protein: CASSPLLLEGTDTQYF
J gene: TRBJ2-1; D gene: NA; clone size: once; V gene: TRBV6-5; CDR3 DNA: TGTGCCAGCAGTACCAGGGGTAATGAGCAGTTCTTC; CDR3 protein: CASSTRGNEQFF
J gene: TRBJ1-3; D gene: NA; clone size: NA; V gene: TRBV2; CDR3 DNA: TGTGCCAGCAGTGACGAAGACCTAGGCTTCAGCTCTGGAAACACCATATATTTT; CDR3 protein: CASSDEDLGFSSGNTIYF
J gene: TRBJ1-2; D gene: TRBD1; clone size: NA; V gene: TRBV5-4; CDR3 DNA: TGTGCCAGCAGCCCATCCCAGAACAGGGGAGGTAACTATGGCTACACCTTC; CDR3 protein: CASSPSQNRGGNYGYTF
J gene: TRBJ2-4; D gene: NA; clone size: NA; V gene: TRBV2; CDR3 DNA: TGTGCCAGCAGTGAATTCAGACAGCAAAACATTCAGTACTTC; CDR3 protein: CASSEFRQQNIQYF
J gene: TRBJ2-2; D gene: TRBD1; clone size: NA; V gene: TRBV3-1/TRBV3-2; CDR3 DNA: TGTGCCAGCAGCGTACAGGGGGCGCACACCGGGGAGCTGTTTTTT; CDR3 protein: CASSVQGAHTGELFF
J gene: TRBJ1-1; D gene: NA; clone size: few; V gene: TRBV19; CDR3 DNA: TGTGCCAGTAGGGTTGAGGGGAACACTGAAGCTTTCTTT; CDR3 protein: CASRVEGNTEAFF
J gene: TRBJ1-4; D gene: NA; clone size: once; V gene: TRBV28; CDR3 DNA: TGTGCCAGCAGTACGTTTGGGAGTCTCGAAAAACTGTTTTTT; CDR3 protein: CASSTFGSLEKLFF
J gene: TRBJ1-5; D gene: TRBD1; clone size: NA; V gene: TRBV29-1; CDR3 DNA: TGCAGCGCTGAGACAGGGGGTGGTCAGCCCCAGCATTTT; CDR3 protein: CSAETGGGQPQHF
J gene: TRBJ1-1; D gene: NA; clone size: NA; V gene: TRBV19; CDR3 DNA: TGTGCCAGTAGCATGACAGTCATGAACACTGAAGCTTTCTTT; CDR3 protein: CASSMTVMNTEAFF
J gene: TRBJ2-2; D gene: NA; clone size: NA; V gene: TRBV7-3; CDR3 DNA: TGTGCCAGCAGCTTAGAGGCGGGGTACACCGGGGAGCTGTTTTTT; CDR3 protein: CASSLEAGYTGELFF
J gene: TRBJ2-7; D gene: NA; clone size: NA; V gene: TRBV2; CDR3 DNA: TGTGCCAGCAGAAGAGAGGGCAGCGAGCAGTACTTC; CDR3 protein: CASRREGSEQYF
J gene: TRBJ2-1; D gene: NA; clone size: NA; V gene: TRBV27; CDR3 DNA: TGTGCCAGCAGACCGGCGGGACTCAGATACAATGAGCAGTTCTTC; CDR3 protein: CASRPAGLRYNEQFF
J gene: TRBJ2-1; D gene: TRBD2; clone size: NA; V gene: TRBV6-1; CDR3 DNA: TGTGCCAGCAGTGCATCCTTTCTACTAGCGGGAGGGGTATACAATGAGCAGTTCTTC; CDR3 protein: CASSASFLLAGGVYNEQFF
J gene: TRBJ2-2; D gene: NA; clone size: NA; V gene: TRBV5-6; CDR3 DNA: TGTGCCAGCAGCCCGGCTAGCGTCAGGACCGGGGAGCTGTTTTTT; CDR3 protein: CASSPASVRTGELFF
J gene: TRBJ1-2; D gene: TRBD1; clone size: NA; V gene: TRBV25-1; CDR3 DNA: TGTGCCAGCAGTGCCGACCCGGGACAGGGAGATTCTAACTATGGCTACACCTTC; CDR3 protein: CASSADPGQGDSNYGYTF
J gene: TRBJ2-5; D gene: TRBD2; clone size: NA; V gene: TRBV3-1/TRBV3-2; CDR3 DNA: TGTGCCAGCAGCCAGAGTAGCGGGGAGACCCAGTACTTC; CDR3 protein: CASSQSSGETQYF
J gene: TRBJ1-6; D gene: NA; clone size: NA; V gene: TRBV9; CDR3 DNA: TGTGCCAGCAGCGTAGATGGCATATCACCCCTCCACTTT; CDR3 protein: CASSVDGISPLHF
J gene: TRBJ1-5; D gene: TRBD1; clone size: NA; V gene: TRBV4-2; CDR3 DNA: TGTGCCAGCAGCCAAGATCTGGGACAGGGAAATCAGCCCCAGCATTTT; CDR3 protein: CASSQDLGQGNQPQHF
J gene: TRBJ2-1; D gene: NA; clone size: NA; V gene: TRBV7-3; CDR3 DNA: TGTGCCAGCAGCTTAAATGGCGGGAAAGGCTATGAGCAGTTCTTC; CDR3 protein: CASSLNGGKGYEQFF
J gene: TRBJ2-3; D gene: NA; clone size: NA; V gene: TRBV7-2; CDR3 DNA: TGTGCCAGCAGCTTACCAAGCACAGATACGCAGTATTTT; CDR3 protein: CASSLPSTDTQYF
J gene: TRBJ1-3; D gene: NA; clone size: once; V gene: TRBV3-1/TRBV3-2; CDR3 DNA: TGTGCCAGCACCTCTCACGGGGGAAACACCATATATTTT; CDR3 protein: CASTSHGGNTIYF
J gene: TRBJ2-5; D gene: TRBD1; clone size: NA; V gene: TRBV7-2; CDR3 DNA: TGTGCCAGCAGCGAGACAGGGGGCCAAGAGACCCAGTACTTC; CDR3 protein: CASSETGGQETQYF
J gene: TRBJ2-5; D gene: NA; clone size: NA; V gene: TRBV5-5; CDR3 DNA: TGTGCCAGCAGCTTGGCCCTAGGAGACCAAGAGACCCAGTACTTC; CDR3 protein: CASSLALGDQETQYF
J gene: TRBJ1-2; D gene: NA; clone size: NA; V gene: TRBV10-3; CDR3 DNA: TGTGCCATCAGTGAGTCGGAGGGTAACTATGGCTACACCTTC; CDR3 protein: CAISESEGNYGYTF
J gene: TRBJ2-3; D gene: NA; clone size: NA; V gene: TRBV3-1/TRBV3-2; CDR3 DNA: TGTGCCAGCAGCCCACTTGCCGGGAGCACAGATACGCAGTATTTT; CDR3 protein: CASSPLAGSTDTQYF
J gene: TRBJ2-1; D gene: TRBD2; clone size: NA; V gene: TRBV10-3; CDR3 DNA: TGTGCCATCAGTGAGTCGAGAGGCGGGGGAAACAATGAGCAGTTCTTC; CDR3 protein: CAISESRGGGNNEQFF
J gene: TRBJ1-6; D gene: NA; clone size: NA; V gene: TRBV2; CDR3 DNA: TGTGCCAGCTCAGGGGCCCAGGATTCACCCCTCCACTTT; CDR3 protein: CASSGAQDSPLHF